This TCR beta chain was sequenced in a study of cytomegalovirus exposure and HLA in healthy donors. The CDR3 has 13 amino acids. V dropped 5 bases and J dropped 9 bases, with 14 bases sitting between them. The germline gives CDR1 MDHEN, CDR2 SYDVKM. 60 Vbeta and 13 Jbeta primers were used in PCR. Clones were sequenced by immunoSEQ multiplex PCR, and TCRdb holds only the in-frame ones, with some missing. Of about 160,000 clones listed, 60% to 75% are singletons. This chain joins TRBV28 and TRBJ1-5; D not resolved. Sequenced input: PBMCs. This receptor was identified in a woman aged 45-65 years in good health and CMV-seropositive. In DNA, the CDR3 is TGTGCCAGCAGTGTGACCCTCGAGGCGCCCCAGCATTTT. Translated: CASSVTLEAPQHF.